The rows below give T cell receptor beta chains drawn from one sample of a study of blood T cell repertoires in COVID-19. Repertoires were generated with immunoSEQ multiplex PCR, while TCRdb's copy carries only in-frame clones and drops some. Here the sample spans around 140,000 clones, under 90% being singletons. What was sequenced was PBMCs or T cells enriched from blood (not recorded which). Receptors originate from a man aged 35-49 years with acute COVID-19. CDR3s include the opening cysteine and the closing phenylalanine or tryptophan. A D gene is named only where the DNA matches it firmly. Clone size appears in some rows only: once, few, many, or a class for an expanded clone.

D,J,V,size,CDR3,DNA
NA,TRBJ1-1,TRBV2,NA,CASSDGLNTEAFF,TGTGCCAGCAGTGACGGTTTGAACACTGAAGCTTTCTTT
NA,TRBJ2-7,TRBV28,NA,CASSSLPLEQYF,TGTGCCAGCAGTTCACTCCCCTTGGAGCAGTACTTC
TRBD2,TRBJ2-1,TRBV5-1,NA,CASRVSGDNEQFF,TGCGCCAGCAGGGTAAGCGGGGACAATGAGCAGTTCTTC
TRBD2,TRBJ2-7,TRBV10-3,NA,CAIRGNGGGLSEQYF,TGTGCCATCAGGGGCAACGGCGGGGGGTTATCCGAGCAGTACTTC
NA,TRBJ1-5,TRBV25-1,NA,CASSDTGREPQHF,TGTGCCAGCAGTGATACAGGGAGGGAGCCCCAGCATTTT
TRBD1,TRBJ1-1,TRBV28,once,CASLQSTGVAFF,TGTGCCAGCTTACAATCGACAGGGGTAGCTTTCTTT
NA,TRBJ2-7,TRBV10-3,once,CAISAGVSYEQYF,TGTGCCATCAGCGCAGGGGTCTCCTACGAGCAGTACTTC
NA,TRBJ2-1,TRBV21-1,few,CASSKGGQAPYNEQFF,TGTGCCAGCAGCAAAGGGGGGCAGGCACCTTACAATGAGCAGTTCTTC
NA,TRBJ2-2,TRBV30,few,CAWREQNTGELFF,TGTGCCTGGAGAGAACAGAACACCGGGGAGCTGTTTTTT
TRBD2,TRBJ2-3,TRBV5-1,NA,CASSLEVAGTDTQYF,TGCGCCAGCAGCTTGGAGGTAGCGGGGACGGATACGCAGTATTTT
NA,TRBJ1-2,TRBV30,NA,CAWIAHGGYTF,TGTGCCTGGATAGCCCATGGGGGCTACACCTTC
NA,TRBJ1-4,TRBV11-1,once,CASSFYSERDEKLFF,TGTGCCAGCAGCTTCTATTCAGAGAGGGATGAAAAACTGTTTTTT